This record covers a single T cell receptor (beta chain). What antigen it recognizes has not been identified. No clone much larger than this one lies a single base away; base qualities are absent. The sample is drawn from a study of blood T cell repertoires in COVID-19 (dated by TCRdb to about 2020). As for the study more broadly: Samples covering the acute and convalescent phases of COVID-19 were provided by collaborators in the United States, Italy and Spain. A freely available public database, intended as a resource for researchers studying the immune response to SARS-CoV-2, is where the repertoires were released. The dataset comprised deeply sampled blood TCRbeta repertoires from subjects exposed to, actively infected with, or recovered from COVID-19. The prospective study material was composed of cDNA or gDNA derived from T cells, B-cell-depleted T cells, or PBMCs. Where available, HLA class I and class II types were obtained from metadata supplied by the sample provider rather than from assay-based typing. A de-identified subject ID, COVID-19 status, age in years and sex were almost always included in the sample metadata. Samples came from the ongoing ImmuneRACE study (first 160 participants) plus 1,254 subjects from 6 global collaborators. Study-wide findings and limitations: The quantity of clinical and demographic metadata differed by source and by participant and was supplied without curation.

The immunoSEQ Assay, a bias-controlled multiplex PCR, was used to amplify TCRbeta CDR3 regions from genomic DNA. Per the source publication's procedure: Nucleated cell counts per sample were estimated from amplification of reference gene primers within the assay. Sequence reads were collapsed and filtered to measure the absolute abundance of every unique TCRbeta CDR3 rearrangement. For each sample, productive Simpson clonality was calculated by taking the square root of Simpson's diversity index across productive rearrangements. TCRdb holds this immuneACCESS table with in-frame rearrangements only. Some clones are missing; in checked studies, unresolved V genes explain under half, and the rest has no known cause. The V and J calls and clone size come from that table; D and trimming were worked out from the DNA. The table for this sample lists about 150,000 clones; roughly 84% of them were counted only once. The biggest ten clones account for roughly 4.9% of the sample.

In the prospective study, participants were about 18 to 89 years old, resided in about 25 geographic areas of the United States, and were enrolled through a virtual design. To assign participants to cohorts, the prospective study relied on clinical history that participants themselves reported in a screening survey and a study questionnaire. Exposed participants had been in contact, within 2 weeks of entering the study, with a person who had a PCR-confirmed or clinician-diagnosed case of COVID-19. In the prospective study, whole blood, serum and a nasopharyngeal or oropharyngeal swab were collected from each participant by mobile phlebotomists. Over a 2-month period, participants in the prospective study had the option of providing additional blood draws and questionnaires. Blood samples from the prospective study were shipped frozen or at room temperature prior to DNA extraction. The CDR1 and CDR2 encoded by the germline V gene are SGHRS and YFSETQ. Counted from cysteine to phenylalanine, this CDR3 has 16 amino acids. CDR3 DNA is the only sequence kept; it has 48 bases, read in frame from the first base. The junction shows trimming of 4 bases on V and 3 bases on J, plus 16 bases between the germline ends.

This receptor was identified in a man aged 65-85 years who had been exposed to COVID-19. The chain employs TRBV5-1 and TRBJ2-2; the D gene remains uncertain. The source material was PBMCs or T cells enriched from blood (not recorded which). The DNA sequence follows: TGCGCCAGCAGCCCAAATCAGAGAGAGGACACCGGGGAGCTGTTTTTT. Its protein product is CASSPNQREDTGELFF.